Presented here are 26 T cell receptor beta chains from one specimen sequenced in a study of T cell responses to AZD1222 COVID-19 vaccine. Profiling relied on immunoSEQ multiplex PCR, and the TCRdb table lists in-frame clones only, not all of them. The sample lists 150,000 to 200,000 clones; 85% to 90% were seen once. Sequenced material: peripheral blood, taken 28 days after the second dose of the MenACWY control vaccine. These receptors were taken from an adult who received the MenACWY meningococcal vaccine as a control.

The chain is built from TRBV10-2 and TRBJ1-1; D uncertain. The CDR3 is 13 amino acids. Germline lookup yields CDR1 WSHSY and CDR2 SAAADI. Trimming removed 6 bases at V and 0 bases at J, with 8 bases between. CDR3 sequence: CASSTQLNTEAFF. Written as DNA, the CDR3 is TGCGCCAGCAGCACTCAGCTGAACACTGAAGCTTTCTTT.

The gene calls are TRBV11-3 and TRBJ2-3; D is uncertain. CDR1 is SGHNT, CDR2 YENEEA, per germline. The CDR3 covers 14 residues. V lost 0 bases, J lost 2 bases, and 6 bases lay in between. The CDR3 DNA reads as TGTGCCAGCAGCTTAGATAGTATCACAGATACGCAGTATTTT. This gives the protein CASSLDSITDTQYF.

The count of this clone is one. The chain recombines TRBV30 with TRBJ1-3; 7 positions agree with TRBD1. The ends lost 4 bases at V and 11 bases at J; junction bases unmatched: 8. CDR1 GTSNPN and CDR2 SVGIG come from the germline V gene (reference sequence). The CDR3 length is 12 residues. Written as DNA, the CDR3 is TGTGCCTGGAAGAGGACAGGTAACGCCATATATTTT. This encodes CAWKRTGNAIYF.

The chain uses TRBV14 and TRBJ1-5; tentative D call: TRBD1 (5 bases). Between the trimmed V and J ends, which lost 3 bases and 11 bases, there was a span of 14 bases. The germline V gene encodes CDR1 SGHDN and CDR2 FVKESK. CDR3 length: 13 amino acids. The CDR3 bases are TGTGCCAGCAGCCACAGGGCCGGCGTGGCCCAGCATTTT. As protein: CASSHRAGVAQHF.

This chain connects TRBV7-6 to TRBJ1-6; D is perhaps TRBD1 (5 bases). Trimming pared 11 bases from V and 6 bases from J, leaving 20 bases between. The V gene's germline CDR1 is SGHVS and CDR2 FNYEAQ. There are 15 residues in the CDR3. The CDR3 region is CALRGFHRTNSPLHF. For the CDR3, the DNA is TGTGCCCTGCGGGGGTTTCACCGTACTAATTCACCCCTCCACTTT.

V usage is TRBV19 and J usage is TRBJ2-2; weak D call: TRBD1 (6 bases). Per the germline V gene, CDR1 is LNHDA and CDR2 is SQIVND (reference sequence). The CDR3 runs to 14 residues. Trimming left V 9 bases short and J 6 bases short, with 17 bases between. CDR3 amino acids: CASAGESMAGELFF. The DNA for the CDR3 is TGTGCCAGCGCAGGGGAATCGATGGCCGGGGAGCTGTTTTTT.

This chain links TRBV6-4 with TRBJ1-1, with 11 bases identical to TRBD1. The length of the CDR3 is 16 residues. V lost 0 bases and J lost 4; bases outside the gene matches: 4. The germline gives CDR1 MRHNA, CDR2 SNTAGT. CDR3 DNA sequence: TGTGCCAGCAGTGACTCTGGACAGGGGGCTCCCACTGAAGCTTTCTTT. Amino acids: CASSDSGQGAPTEAFF.

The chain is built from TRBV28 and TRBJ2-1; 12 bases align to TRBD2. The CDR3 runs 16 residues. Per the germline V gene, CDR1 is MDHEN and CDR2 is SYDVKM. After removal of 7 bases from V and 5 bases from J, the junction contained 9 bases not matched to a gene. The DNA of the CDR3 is TGTGCCAGCACCATATGGACTAGCGGGGATAACAATGAGCAGTTCTTC. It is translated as CASTIWTSGDNNEQFF.

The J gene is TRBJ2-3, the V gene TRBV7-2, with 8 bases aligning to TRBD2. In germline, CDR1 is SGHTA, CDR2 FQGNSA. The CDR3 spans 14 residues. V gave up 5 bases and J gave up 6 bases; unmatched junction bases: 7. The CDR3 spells CASSPRLARDTQYF. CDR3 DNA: TGTGCCAGCAGCCCCAGACTAGCGCGGGATACGCAGTATTTT.

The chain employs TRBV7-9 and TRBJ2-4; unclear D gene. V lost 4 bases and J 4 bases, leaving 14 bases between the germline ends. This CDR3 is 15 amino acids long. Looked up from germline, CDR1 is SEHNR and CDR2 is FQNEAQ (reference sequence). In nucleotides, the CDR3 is TGTGCCAGCAGCTCAGTCGGCGGCGGAAAAAACATTCAGTACTTC. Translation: CASSSVGGGKNIQYF. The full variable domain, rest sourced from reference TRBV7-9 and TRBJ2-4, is DTGVSQNPRHKITKRGQNVTFRCDPISEHNRLYWYRQTLGQGPEFLTYFQNEAQLEKSRLLSDRFSAERPKGSFSTLEIQRTEQGDSAMYLCASSSVGGGKNIQYFGAGTRLSVL.

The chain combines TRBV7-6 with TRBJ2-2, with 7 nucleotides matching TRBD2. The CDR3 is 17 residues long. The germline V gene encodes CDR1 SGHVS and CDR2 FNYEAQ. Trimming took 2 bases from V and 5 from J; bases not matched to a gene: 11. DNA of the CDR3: TGTGCCAGCAGCTTAAGTCGGTCGGCGGGAGTAACCGGGGAGCTGTTTTTT. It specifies CASSLSRSAGVTGELFF.

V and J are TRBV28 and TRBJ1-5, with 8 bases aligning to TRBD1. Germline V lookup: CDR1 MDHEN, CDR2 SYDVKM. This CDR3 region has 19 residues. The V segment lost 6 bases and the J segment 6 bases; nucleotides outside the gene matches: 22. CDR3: CASSYVRGQGVGRGQPQHF. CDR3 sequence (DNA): TGTGCCAGCAGCTACGTCCGAGGACAGGGTGTGGGGCGGGGTCAGCCCCAGCATTTT.

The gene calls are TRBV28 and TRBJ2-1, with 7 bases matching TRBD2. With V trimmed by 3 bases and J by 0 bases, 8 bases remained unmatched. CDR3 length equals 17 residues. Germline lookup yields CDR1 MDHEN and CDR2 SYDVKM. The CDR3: CASSFLRAGNSYNEQFF. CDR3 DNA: TGTGCCAGCAGTTTCCTAAGAGCGGGAAACTCCTACAATGAGCAGTTCTTC.

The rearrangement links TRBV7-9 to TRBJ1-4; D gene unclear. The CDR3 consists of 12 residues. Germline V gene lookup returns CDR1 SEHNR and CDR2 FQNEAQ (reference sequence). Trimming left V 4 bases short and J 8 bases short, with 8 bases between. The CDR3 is CASSSNREKLFF. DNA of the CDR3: TGTGCCAGCAGCTCAAATCGGGAAAAACTGTTTTTT. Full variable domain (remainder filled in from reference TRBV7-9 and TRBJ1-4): DTGVSQNPRHKITKRGQNVTFRCDPISEHNRLYWYRQTLGQGPEFLTYFQNEAQLEKSRLLSDRFSAERPKGSFSTLEIQRTEQGDSAMYLCASSSNREKLFFGSGTQLSVL.

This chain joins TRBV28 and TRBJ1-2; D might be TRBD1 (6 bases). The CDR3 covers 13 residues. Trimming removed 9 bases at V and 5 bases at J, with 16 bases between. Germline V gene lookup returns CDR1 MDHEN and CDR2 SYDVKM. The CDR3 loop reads CASMEGRGYGYTF. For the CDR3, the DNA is TGTGCCAGTATGGAGGGCAGGGGTTATGGCTACACCTTC.

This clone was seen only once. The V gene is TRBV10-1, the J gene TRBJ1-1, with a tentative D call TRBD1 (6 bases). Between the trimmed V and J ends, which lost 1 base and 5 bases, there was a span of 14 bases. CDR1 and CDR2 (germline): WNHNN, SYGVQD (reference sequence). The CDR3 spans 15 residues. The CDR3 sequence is CASSEYMGATTEAFF. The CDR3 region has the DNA TGCGCCAGCAGTGAGTATATGGGGGCAACGACTGAAGCTTTCTTT.

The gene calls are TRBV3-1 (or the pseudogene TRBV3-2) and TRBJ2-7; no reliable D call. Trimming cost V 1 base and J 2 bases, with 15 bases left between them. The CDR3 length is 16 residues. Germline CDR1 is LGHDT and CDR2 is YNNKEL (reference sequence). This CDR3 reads CASSQVYRIRPYEQYF. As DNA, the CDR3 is TGTGCCAGCAGCCAAGTTTACCGGATACGGCCCTACGAGCAGTACTTC.

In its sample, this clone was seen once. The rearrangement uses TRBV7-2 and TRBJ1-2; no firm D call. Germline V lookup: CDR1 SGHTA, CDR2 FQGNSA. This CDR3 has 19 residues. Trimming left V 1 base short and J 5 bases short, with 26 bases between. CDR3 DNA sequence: TGTGCCAGCAGCTTAGATGTGGCAGCTGCCGATGTAGGATATTATGGCTACACCTTC. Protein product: CASSLDVAAADVGYYGYTF.

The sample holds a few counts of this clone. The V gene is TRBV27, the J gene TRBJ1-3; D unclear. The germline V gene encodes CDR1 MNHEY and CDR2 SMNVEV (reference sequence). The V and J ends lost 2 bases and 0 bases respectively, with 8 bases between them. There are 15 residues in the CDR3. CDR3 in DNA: TGTGCCAGCAGTTTAAGCGGTAGCTCTGGAAACACCATATATTTT. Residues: CASSLSGSSGNTIYF.

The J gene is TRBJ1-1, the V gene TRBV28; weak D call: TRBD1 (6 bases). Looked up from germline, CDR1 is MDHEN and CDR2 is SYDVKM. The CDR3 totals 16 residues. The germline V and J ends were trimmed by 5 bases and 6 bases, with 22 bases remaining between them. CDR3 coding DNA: TGTGCCAGCAGTCCACCCTGGGGGGGACATCTGGCTGAAGCTTTCTTT. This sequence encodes CASSPPWGGHLAEAFF.

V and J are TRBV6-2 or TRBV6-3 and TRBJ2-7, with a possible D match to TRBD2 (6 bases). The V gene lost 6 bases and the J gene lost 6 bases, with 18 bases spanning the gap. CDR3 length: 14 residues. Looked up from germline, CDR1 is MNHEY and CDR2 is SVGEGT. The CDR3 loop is CASSQGARGREQYF. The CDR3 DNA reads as TGTGCCAGCAGCCAGGGCGCGCGGGGTCGCGAGCAGTACTTC.

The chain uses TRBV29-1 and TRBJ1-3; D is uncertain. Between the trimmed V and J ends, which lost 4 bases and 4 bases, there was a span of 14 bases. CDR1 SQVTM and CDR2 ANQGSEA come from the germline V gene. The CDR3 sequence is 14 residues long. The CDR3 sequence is CSVGVESEGNTIYF. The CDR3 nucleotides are TGCAGCGTTGGAGTCGAGTCAGAGGGAAACACCATATATTTT.

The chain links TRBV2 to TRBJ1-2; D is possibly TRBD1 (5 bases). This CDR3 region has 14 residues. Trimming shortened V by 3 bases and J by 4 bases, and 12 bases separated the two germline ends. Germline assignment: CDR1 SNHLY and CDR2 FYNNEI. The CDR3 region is CASSDIGAAYGYTF. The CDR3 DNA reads TGTGCCAGCAGTGACATCGGGGCAGCCTATGGCTACACCTTC.

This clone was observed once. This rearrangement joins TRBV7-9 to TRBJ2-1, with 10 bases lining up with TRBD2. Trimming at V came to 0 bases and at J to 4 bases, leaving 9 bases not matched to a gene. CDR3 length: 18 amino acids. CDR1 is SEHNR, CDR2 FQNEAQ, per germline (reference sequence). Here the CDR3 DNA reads TGTGCCAGCAGCTTAGCAAGAGGGCTAGCGGGAGTGTACAATGAGCAGTTCTTC. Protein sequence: CASSLARGLAGVYNEQFF.

The CDR3 sequence: CASSRVPGQGNEQYF. As DNA, the CDR3 is TGCGCCAGCAGCAGGGTCCCGGGACAGGGAAACGAGCAGTACTTC. This sequence joins TRBV5-1 and TRBJ2-7; 9 nucleotides match TRBD1. Germline V CDR1 and CDR2: SGHRS, YFSETQ. The J segment lost 5 bases and the V segment lost 4 bases, leaving 10 bases of the junction unmatched. The CDR3 covers 15 residues.

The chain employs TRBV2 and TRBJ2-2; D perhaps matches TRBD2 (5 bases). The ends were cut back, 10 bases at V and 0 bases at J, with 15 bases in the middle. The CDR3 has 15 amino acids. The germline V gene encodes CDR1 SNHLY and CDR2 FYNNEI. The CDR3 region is CATRRTVTNTGELFF. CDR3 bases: TGTGCCACCAGGAGGACCGTGACGAACACCGGGGAGCTGTTTTTT.